The 25 T cell receptor beta chains below were found in one sample sequenced in a study of shared clonotypes between healthy human individuals. The method was immunoSEQ multiplex PCR; TCRdb's version includes in-frame clones alone and lacks a portion of them. The profile shows 2.3 million or so clones, over 85% of them singletons. Sequenced sample: naive CD4+ T cells from PBMCs. The subset is: CD45RA+ positively selected. The receptors were gathered from a man between 18 and 35 years old in good health. Some clones in this sample may be carry-over from other donors' samples.

The rearrangement links TRBV7-2 to TRBJ2-5; TRBD1 aligns across 7 bases. The CDR3 consists of 14 residues. Per the germline V gene, CDR1 is SGHTA and CDR2 is FQGNSA. V was clipped by 6 bases and J by 2 bases; unmatched bases: 6. This chain's CDR3 is CASSGQGEQETQYF. The CDR3 region has the DNA TGTGCCAGCAGTGGCCAGGGGGAGCAAGAGACCCAGTACTTC.

This clone has only one observation. The V and J genes are TRBV9 and TRBJ2-2; D not certain. The CDR3 sequence is 18 residues long. Germline V lookup: CDR1 SGDLS, CDR2 YYNGEE. With 1 base removed from V and 2 bases from J, the gap between germline ends came to 18 bases. The CDR3: CASSVNRESDHNTGELFF. In DNA, the CDR3 is TGTGCCAGCAGCGTAAACCGCGAGAGTGACCATAACACCGGGGAGCTGTTTTTT.

This chain links TRBV6-1 with TRBJ2-5; D is ambiguous. The CDR3 covers 13 residues. V was pared by 6 bases and J by 1 base, with 9 bases between. Germline V lookup: CDR1 MNHNS, CDR2 SASEGT. Here the CDR3 DNA reads TGTGCCAGCAGGACCAGCCTCCAAGAGACCCAGTACTTC. The encoded protein is CASRTSLQETQYF.

The gene calls are TRBV21-1 and TRBJ2-2; the table's D gene call, TRBD1, was not cross checked with the DNA. TRBV21-1 is given as a pseudogene. CDR3 length equals 18 residues. The DNA of the CDR3 is TGTGCCAGCAGCAAACTCGGGACCACAGGGAGACGCACCGGGGAGCTGTTTTTT. Translating gives CASSKLGTTGRRTGELFF.

The rearrangement uses TRBV11-3 and TRBJ2-1; perhaps D is TRBD1 or TRBD2 (5 bases each). Germline CDR1 SGHNT, CDR2 YENEEA. This CDR3 has 13 amino acids. Trimming removed 0 bases at V and 9 bases at J, with 9 bases between. The CDR3 loop reads CASSLEWGTEQFF. In nucleotides, the CDR3 is TGTGCCAGCAGCTTAGAGTGGGGGACTGAGCAGTTCTTC.

The count of this clone is one. The chain carries TRBV6-5 and TRBJ2-7; D may correspond to TRBD1 or TRBD2 (5 bases each). The V end was cut by 0 bases, the J end by 3 bases, with 12 bases between. There are 15 residues in the CDR3. Germline CDR1 reads MNHEY; CDR2 reads SVGAGI. For the CDR3, the DNA is TGTGCCAGCAGTTACTCTGGGACCTCTTACTACGAGCAGTACTTC. It yields the protein CASSYSGTSYYEQYF.

The rearrangement uses TRBV5-4 and TRBJ2-3; D could derive from TRBD1 or TRBD2 (5 bases each). The CDR3 covers 15 residues. The V end was cut by 4 bases, the J end by 4 bases, with 16 bases between. Germline lookup yields CDR1 SGHNT and CDR2 YYREEE (reference sequence). The CDR3 loop is CASSLGTVFSDTQYF. The CDR3 DNA is TGTGCCAGCAGCCTCGGGACGGTATTTTCAGATACGCAGTATTTT.

The chain recombines TRBV28 with TRBJ2-1, with TRBD2 matching over 8 bases. Germline CDR1 is MDHEN and CDR2 is SYDVKM. The CDR3 loop spans 17 amino acids. V shed 8 bases and J 3 bases; nucleotides not matched to a gene: 15. DNA for the CDR3: TGTGCCAGCCAATCGAACTTAAGACTAGCGTACTACAATGAGCAGTTCTTC. Its protein product is CASQSNLRLAYYNEQFF.

The chain uses TRBV2 and TRBJ2-7; a possible D gene is TRBD1 (6 bases). From germline, CDR1 is SNHLY and CDR2 FYNNEI. The V end was cut by 3 bases, the J end by 4 bases, with 13 bases between. The CDR3 loop spans 14 amino acids. The CDR3 protein is CASSDVRGWYEQYF. DNA for the CDR3: TGTGCCAGCAGTGATGTGAGGGGGTGGTACGAGCAGTACTTC.

Concerning this clone itself: Additional DNA sequences in this sample encode the identical CDR3. The gene calls are TRBV18 and TRBJ2-3; possibly TRBD2 for D (5 bases). With 3 bases removed from V and 4 bases from J, the gap between germline ends came to 11 bases. Per germline, CDR1 KGHSH and CDR2 LQKENI. This CDR3 contains 14 residues. CDR3 region: CASSPPSIPDTQYF. The CDR3 coding sequence is TGTGCCAGCTCACCCCCTAGCATCCCAGATACGCAGTATTTT.

The chain uses TRBV5-1 and TRBJ2-7; 9 bases fit TRBD1. This CDR3 spans 15 amino acids. The V gene's germline CDR1 is SGHRS and CDR2 YFSETQ. The trim removed 4 bases at V and 2 bases at J, leaving 7 bases unmatched. In DNA, the CDR3 is TGCGCCAGCAGCGATCTACAGGGGGCGGCCTACGAGCAGTACTTC. As protein: CASSDLQGAAYEQYF.

This chain uses TRBV28 with TRBJ2-3; 8 bases are shared with TRBD1. After removal of 4 bases from V and 7 bases from J, the junction contained 10 bases not matched to a gene. Germline V gives CDR1 MDHEN, CDR2 SYDVKM. The CDR3 loop spans 15 amino acids. This CDR3 is CASSYTGGMVNTQYF. Written as DNA, the CDR3 is TGTGCCAGCAGTTACACAGGGGGAATGGTGAATACGCAGTATTTT.

This clone was detected a few times. This rearrangement joins TRBV19 to TRBJ1-5, with D uncertain. V lost 3 bases, J lost 11 bases, and 20 bases lay in between. The CDR3 is 15 amino acids. Germline CDR1 and CDR2: LNHDA and SQIVND (reference sequence). Here the CDR3 DNA reads TGTGCCAGTAGTATTCTTGTGGCAGCGGGTGGAGCCCAGCATTTT. Protein sequence: CASSILVAAGGAQHF. Full variable domain (missing parts from reference TRBV19 and TRBJ1-5): DGGITQSPKYLFRKEGQNVTLSCEQNLNHDAMYWYRQDPGQGLRLIYYSQIVNDFQKGDIAEGYSVSREKKESFPLTVTSAQKNPTAFYLCASSILVAAGGAQHFGDGTRLSIL.

The rearrangement uses TRBV4-3 and TRBJ2-7; D ambiguous. Germline V gene lookup returns CDR1 LGHNA and CDR2 YSLEER. The CDR3 consists of 15 residues. V lost 1 base to trimming and J lost 3 bases, with 13 bases between them. The CDR3 sequence: CASSQAGYSHYEQYF. The CDR3 DNA reads TGCGCCAGCAGCCAAGCCGGCTATTCCCACTACGAGCAGTACTTC.

This sequence joins TRBV10-3 and TRBJ1-6; D not resolved. This CDR3 spans 12 amino acids. Germline lookup yields CDR1 ENHRY and CDR2 SYGVKD. Trimming left V 6 bases short and J 11 bases short, with 11 bases between. The CDR3 loop reads CAIREGETPLHF. For the CDR3, the DNA is TGTGCCATCAGGGAGGGTGAGACACCCCTCCACTTT.

V usage is TRBV4-1 and J usage is TRBJ2-7; D remains ambiguous. The germline V and J ends were trimmed by 3 bases and 3 bases, with 9 bases remaining between them. The CDR3 covers 13 residues. CDR1 MGHRA and CDR2 YSYEKL come from the germline V gene. CDR3 sequence reads: CASSQWGGYEQYF. As DNA, the CDR3 is TGCGCCAGCAGCCAGTGGGGTGGCTACGAGCAGTACTTC.

As to this clone: Other DNA sequences in this specimen translate into the identical CDR3. The chain is built from TRBV18 and TRBJ2-5; 9 nucleotides agree with TRBD1. Germline CDR1 reads KGHSH; CDR2 reads LQKENI. Trimming cost V 0 bases and J 3 bases; bases outside gene matches: 2. The CDR3 has 15 amino acids. The CDR3 protein is CASSPPRTGEETQYF. CDR3 bases: TGTGCCAGCTCACCACCTAGGACAGGGGAAGAGACCCAGTACTTC.

As for this clone: This same CDR3 is encoded by further DNA sequences in the sample. The rearrangement links TRBV5-1 to TRBJ2-3; 8 bases map to TRBD1. This CDR3 is 15 amino acids long. CDR1 SGHRS and CDR2 YFSETQ come from the germline V gene. V lost 3 bases and J lost 2; bases outside the gene matches: 5. The CDR3 sequence is CASSSTGESTDTQYF. In DNA form, the CDR3 reads TGCGCCAGCAGCTCGACAGGGGAATCCACAGATACGCAGTATTTT.

The V and J genes are TRBV7-3 and TRBJ2-7; D call uncertain. The CDR3 has 13 amino acids. Trimming removed 5 bases at V and 6 bases at J, with 14 bases between. CDR1 and CDR2 (germline): SGHTA, FQGTGA. CDR3 region: CASSTVEHGEQYF. In nucleotides, the CDR3 is TGTGCCAGCAGCACCGTGGAACATGGCGAGCAGTACTTC. The whole variable domain, remainder taken from reference TRBV7-3 and TRBJ2-7, is GAGVSQTPSNKVTEKGKYVELRCDPISGHTALYWYRQSLGQGPEFLIYFQGTGAADDSGLPNDRFFAVRPEGSVSTLKIQRTERGDSAVYLCASSTVEHGEQYFGPGTRLTVT.

The chain employs TRBV6-1 and TRBJ1-5; a possible D gene is TRBD1 (5 bases). The length of the CDR3 is 15 residues. The germline V and J ends were trimmed by 6 bases and 5 bases, with 17 bases remaining between them. Germline V CDR1 and CDR2: MNHNS, SASEGT. The CDR3 nucleotides read TGTGCCAGCAGCCTTGGGACGCCCAACGATCAGCCCCAGCATTTT. Translation gives CASSLGTPNDQPQHF.

The table lists this clone with a count of one. This chain joins TRBV6-1 and TRBJ2-1; 13 nucleotides line up with TRBD2. CDR1 MNHNS and CDR2 SASEGT come from the germline V gene. CDR3 length: 14 amino acids. V was clipped by 4 bases and J by 9 bases; unmatched bases: 3. The CDR3 reads CASSGLAGGGEQFF. In DNA, the CDR3 is TGTGCCAGCAGTGGACTAGCGGGAGGTGGTGAGCAGTTCTTC.

CDR3 DNA: TGTGCCAGCAGCACGCGACTAGCGGGGACCGAAGAGACCCAGTACTTC. Protein product: CASSTRLAGTEETQYF. The chain uses TRBV11-2 and TRBJ2-5; 11 bases match TRBD2. Germline V lookup: CDR1 SGHAT, CDR2 FQNNGV. The V segment lost 5 bases and the J segment 3 bases; nucleotides outside the gene matches: 8. This CDR3 region has 16 residues.

Written as DNA, the CDR3 is TGTGCCAGCAGTGTAGGGTACGCAAGCAATCAGCCCCAGCATTTT. It codes for CASSVGYASNQPQHF. The chain joins TRBV28 to TRBJ1-5; D is undetermined. Germline V gives CDR1 MDHEN, CDR2 SYDVKM. Trimming cost V 5 bases and J 1 base, with 12 bases left between them. The CDR3 length is 15 residues.

This chain links TRBV18 with TRBJ1-5; D not certain. CDR1 is KGHSH and CDR2 is LQKENI in the germline V gene. Trimming took off 3 bases at V and 0 bases at J, with 15 bases between the two ends. The CDR3 runs 17 residues. The CDR3 reads CASSPTMHRSSNQPQHF. Here the CDR3 DNA reads TGTGCCAGCTCACCGACCATGCACAGAAGTAGCAATCAGCCCCAGCATTTT.

Concerning this clone: The junction departs from germline at one end; a sequencing error may be responsible. V gene TRBV11-2 combines with J gene TRBJ2-3, with 11 bases identical to TRBD2. The germline CDR1 and CDR2 sequences are SGHAT and FQNNGV. CDR3 length equals 13 residues. In nucleotides, the CDR3 is TGCGCCTCTAGCGGGAGGAGTACAAATACGCAGTATTTT. Protein product: CASSGRSTNTQYF.